The 27 T cell receptor beta chains in this list originate from one sample, sequenced in a study of cytomegalovirus exposure and HLA in healthy donors. Generated by immunoSEQ multiplex PCR, the TCRdb table keeps only in-frame clones and is missing some. This sample has fewer than 400,000 clones, with approximately 86% found just once. Source material: PBMCs. These TCRs come from a man aged 30 to 45 in good health and CMV-seronegative.

This chain connects TRBV18 to TRBJ1-2; 9 bases map to TRBD1. V was pared by 6 bases and J by 0 bases, with 11 bases of the junction left unmatched. The CDR3 extends over 17 amino acids. Germline CDR1 KGHSH, CDR2 LQKENI. The CDR3 DNA is TGTGCCAGCTCCTCGCAGGGACAGGGATCACCTAACTATGGCTACACCTTC. Its translation is CASSSQGQGSPNYGYTF.

This chain links TRBV6-5 with TRBJ2-2; possibly TRBD2 for D (6 bases). The CDR3 contains 15 residues. V was shortened by 5 bases and J by 6 bases, with 16 bases between the two germline ends. Germline CDR1 MNHEY, CDR2 SVGAGI. CDR3 region: CASSNDARRAGELFF. Here the CDR3 DNA reads TGTGCCAGCAGTAACGATGCGCGGAGGGCCGGGGAGCTGTTTTTT.

The chain recombines TRBV11-1 with TRBJ2-3; 7 bases fit TRBD1. CDR3 length: 16 amino acids. V was clipped by 0 bases and J by 2 bases; unmatched bases: 5. The germline V gene encodes CDR1 SGHAT and CDR2 FQDESV (reference sequence). The CDR3 is CASSLAGTVPTDTQYF. The CDR3 region has the DNA TGTGCCAGCAGCTTAGCAGGGACAGTTCCCACAGATACGCAGTATTTT. Filled out from reference TRBV11-1 and TRBJ2-3, the complete variable domain reads EAEVAQSPRYKITEKSQAVAFWCDPISGHATLYWYRQILGQGPELLVQFQDESVVDDSQLPKDRFSAERLKGVDSTLKIQPAELGDSAMYLCASSLAGTVPTDTQYFGPGTRLTVL.

V gene TRBV27 combines with J gene TRBJ1-2, with 7 bases fitting TRBD1. CDR1 is MNHEY and CDR2 is SMNVEV in the germline V gene (reference sequence). The CDR3 extends over 13 amino acids. V shed 3 bases, J shed 6 bases, and the junction held 4 bases outside the gene matches. DNA for the CDR3: TGTGCCAGCAGTTTCGGCAGGGGGGATGGCTACACCTTC. It is translated as CASSFGRGDGYTF.

V gene TRBV5-6 combines with J gene TRBJ2-2; TRBD1 agrees at 8 bases. J gave up 2 bases and V 2 bases, and 2 bases lay outside the gene matches. The CDR3 runs to 15 residues. Germline CDR1 reads SGHDT; CDR2 reads YYEEEE. Here the CDR3 reads CASSFGTGNTGELFF. CDR3 DNA: TGTGCCAGCAGCTTCGGGACAGGTAACACCGGGGAGCTGTTTTTT.

Here the CDR3 DNA reads TGTGCCAGCAGTTTTAGACGGGAACCCCTCCACTTT. It translates to CASSFRREPLHF. The V and J genes are TRBV6-6 and TRBJ1-6; D is uncertain. The CDR3 consists of 12 residues. Trimming pared 4 bases from V and 12 bases from J, leaving 10 bases between. Per the germline V gene, CDR1 is MNHNY and CDR2 is SVGAGI (reference sequence).

The V call is TRBV25-1, the J call TRBJ1-2; D may be TRBD1 (6 bases). The CDR3 runs to 16 residues. Looked up from germline, CDR1 is MGHDK and CDR2 is SYGVNS. Trimming stripped 3 bases from V and 7 bases from J, with 21 bases between. DNA of the CDR3: TGTGCCAGCAGTGACTCCGGGACAAGTATTTCCCGTGGCTACACCTTC. Its protein is CASSDSGTSISRGYTF.

This chain connects TRBV18 to TRBJ2-3, with no clear D. Germline CDR1 and CDR2: KGHSH and LQKENI. Trimming left V 6 bases short and J 2 bases short, with 15 bases between. The CDR3 totals 15 residues. As DNA, the CDR3 is TGTGCCAGCTCTAACCGCGGCGGATTCACAGATACGCAGTATTTT. This translates into CASSNRGGFTDTQYF.

This clone was seen a few times. This sequence joins TRBV6-5 and TRBJ1-6; 8 positions agree with TRBD1. After removal of 5 bases from V and 9 bases from J, the junction contained 6 bases not matched to a gene. Germline V gives CDR1 MNHEY, CDR2 SVGAGI. The CDR3 length is 14 residues. CDR3 bases: TGTGCCAGCAGTCGCGGACAGGGAAGTTCACCCCTCCACTTT. Its protein product is CASSRGQGSSPLHF.

The chain is built from TRBV9 and TRBJ2-7; D unclear. Germline-derived CDR1 and CDR2 are SGDLS and YYNGEE. V lost 1 base and J lost 0, with 8 bases in between. This CDR3 comprises 14 residues. CDR3 region: CASSVTDDSYEQYF. The CDR3 DNA sequence: TGTGCCAGCAGCGTAACAGACGACTCCTACGAGCAGTACTTC.

This chain links TRBV18 with TRBJ2-7; D is possibly TRBD1 (6 bases). The CDR3 loop spans 15 amino acids. Trimming left V 2 bases short and J 4 bases short, with 15 bases between. CDR1 KGHSH and CDR2 LQKENI come from the germline V gene. The CDR3: CASSPAGAGAYEQYF. The CDR3 nucleotides are TGTGCCAGCTCACCAGCAGGGGCCGGGGCATACGAGCAGTACTTC. The whole variable domain, remainder taken from reference TRBV18 and TRBJ2-7, is NAGVMQNPRHLVRRRGQEARLRCSPMKGHSHVYWYRQLPEEGLKFMVYLQKENIIDESGMPKERFSAEFPKEGPSILRIQQVVRGDSAAYFCASSPAGAGAYEQYFGPGTRLTVT.

The V gene is TRBV19, the J gene TRBJ1-2; 7 nucleotides agree with TRBD1. Germline assignment: CDR1 LNHDA and CDR2 SQIVND (reference sequence). Trimming at V came to 7 bases and at J to 3 bases, leaving 8 bases not matched to a gene. CDR3 length: 14 amino acids. The CDR3 reads CASMQGGYDYGYTF. CDR3 coding DNA: TGTGCCAGTATGCAGGGGGGATACGACTATGGCTACACCTTC.

V and J are TRBV30 and TRBJ1-5, with 9 bases fitting TRBD1. Germline CDR1 and CDR2: GTSNPN and SVGIG (reference sequence). The CDR3 loop spans 12 amino acids. V shed 3 bases and J 16 bases; nucleotides not matched to a gene: 10. The DNA of the CDR3 is TGTGCCTGGAGCCCTCCCGGACAGGGGCCCCATTTT. Its translation is CAWSPPGQGPHF.

The V call is TRBV7-8, the J call TRBJ2-1, with 7 positions matching TRBD2. With V trimmed by 0 bases and J by 7 bases, 0 bases remained unmatched. Germline V gene data show CDR1 as SGHVS and CDR2 as FQNEAQ. The CDR3 covers 13 residues. The CDR3 region is CASSLARGNEQFF. As DNA, the CDR3 is TGTGCCAGCAGCTTAGCGCGGGGGAATGAGCAGTTCTTC.

The chain is built from TRBV15 and TRBJ1-1; D is ambiguous. CDR1 and CDR2 (germline): LNHNV, YYDKDF (reference sequence). V was pared by 2 bases and J by 0 bases, with 7 bases between. The CDR3 runs 14 residues. The CDR3 sequence is CATSRSTMNTEAFF. The CDR3, as DNA: TGTGCCACCAGCAGAAGCACCATGAACACTGAAGCTTTCTTT.

The V and J genes are TRBV2 and TRBJ2-1, with 10 bases aligning to TRBD1. The germline gives CDR1 SNHLY, CDR2 FYNNEI. The J segment lost 7 bases and the V segment lost 8 bases, leaving 8 bases of the junction unmatched. The CDR3 spans 14 residues. The CDR3 spells CASSQDRGTNEQFF. For the CDR3, the DNA is TGTGCCAGCTCGCAGGACAGGGGGACGAATGAGCAGTTCTTC.

The rearrangement links TRBV19 to TRBJ2-7; 7 nucleotides line up with TRBD1. Germline V gene sequence: CDR1 LNHDA, CDR2 SQIVND (reference sequence). V trimming: 5 bases; J trimming: 2 bases; junction bases outside the gene matches: 9. CDR3 size: 15 residues. The CDR3 sequence: CASSPRDSETYEQYF. The DNA for the CDR3 is TGTGCCAGTAGTCCACGGGACAGCGAAACCTACGAGCAGTACTTC.

The chain is built from TRBV18 and TRBJ1-4; TRBD1 agrees at 7 bases. The germline gives CDR1 KGHSH, CDR2 LQKENI. Trimming removed 9 bases from V and 2 bases from J; junction bases left unmatched: 3. The CDR3 runs to 13 residues. CDR3 nucleotide sequence: TGTGCCAGTGCGGGACAGACTAATGAAAAACTGTTTTTT. It specifies CASAGQTNEKLFF.

This chain links TRBV27 with TRBJ1-1, with a possible D match to TRBD1 (6 bases). This CDR3 comprises 15 residues. V lost 5 bases and J lost 3, with 16 bases in between. From germline, CDR1 is MNHEY and CDR2 SMNVEV (reference sequence). Here the CDR3 reads CASSPGRGGDTEAFF. CDR3 DNA sequence: TGTGCCAGCAGTCCGGGAAGGGGGGGGGACACTGAAGCTTTCTTT.

This chain joins TRBV5-4 and TRBJ2-3; 10 bases align to TRBD2. The germline V gene encodes CDR1 SGHNT and CDR2 YYREEE (reference sequence). With V trimmed by 3 bases and J by 6 bases, 4 bases remained unmatched. The CDR3 runs to 14 residues. CDR3 coding DNA: TGTGCCAGCAGCTCATCTAGCGGGGGTGATACGCAGTATTTT. Protein: CASSSSSGGDTQYF. Full variable domain (missing parts from reference TRBV5-4 and TRBJ2-3): ETGVTQSPTHLIKTRGQQVTLRCSSQSGHNTVSWYQQALGQGPQFIFQYYREEENGRGNFPPRFSGLQFPNYSSELNVNALELDDSALYLCASSSSSGGDTQYFGPGTRLTVL.

The chain joins TRBV6-1 to TRBJ1-1, with 7 bases identical to TRBD1. CDR1 MNHNS and CDR2 SASEGT come from the germline V gene. Trimming at V came to 4 bases and at J to 7 bases, leaving 12 bases not matched to a gene. The CDR3 loop spans 15 amino acids. The CDR3 region has the DNA TGTGCCAGCAGTGCCACAGGGGAGGTGGCGAGTGAAGCTTTCTTT. This encodes CASSATGEVASEAFF.

The chain joins TRBV5-4 to TRBJ2-7; D may be TRBD2 (5 bases). Looked up from germline, CDR1 is SGHNT and CDR2 is YYREEE (reference sequence). The ends were cut back, 1 base at V and 2 bases at J, with 10 bases in the middle. The CDR3 length is 14 residues. CDR3 protein: CASSLTTGAYEQYF. The CDR3 DNA sequence: TGTGCCAGCAGCTTGACGACCGGGGCCTACGAGCAGTACTTC.

This chain uses TRBV6-6 with TRBJ2-5, with TRBD2 as a possible D gene (5 bases). Germline loops: CDR1 MNHNY, CDR2 SVGAGI (reference sequence). This CDR3 is 13 amino acids long. Trimming took off 7 bases at V and 5 bases at J, with 14 bases between the two ends. In DNA form, the CDR3 reads TGTGCCAGCAAAAAAAGGGAGTGGGAGACCCAGTACTTC. It translates to CASKKREWETQYF.

V usage is TRBV5-1 and J usage is TRBJ2-3, with 10 bases that match TRBD2. Germline-derived CDR1 and CDR2 are SGHRS and YFSETQ. This CDR3 is built from 15 residues. V trimming: 2 bases; J trimming: 2 bases; junction bases outside the gene matches: 2. CDR3: CASSFSGGFTDTQYF. The CDR3 coding sequence is TGCGCCAGCAGCTTTAGCGGGGGGTTCACAGATACGCAGTATTTT. The variable domain in full, with the rest retrieved from reference TRBV5-1 and TRBJ2-3, is KAGVTQTPRYLIKTRGQQVTLSCSPISGHRSVSWYQQTPGQGLQFLFEYFSETQRNKGNFPGRFSGRQFSNSRSEMNVSTLELGDSALYLCASSFSGGFTDTQYFGPGTRLTVL.

The chain carries TRBV10-1 and TRBJ2-6, with 7 bases that match TRBD1. V trimming: 6 bases; J trimming: 0 bases; junction bases outside the gene matches: 17. CDR3 length equals 20 residues. Germline values: CDR1 WNHNN, CDR2 SYGVQD (reference sequence). The CDR3 loop is CASRRTHRDSTFSGANVLTF. Here the CDR3 DNA reads TGCGCCAGCAGACGTACGCACCGGGACAGCACGTTCTCTGGGGCCAACGTCCTGACTTTC.

This sequence joins TRBV25-1 and TRBJ2-1; D is possibly TRBD2 (6 bases). V dropped 4 bases and J dropped 0 bases, with 10 bases sitting between them. The CDR3 totals 15 residues. CDR1 and CDR2 (germline): MGHDK, SYGVNS. The chain's CDR3 is CASSGDLSSYNEQFF. CDR3 sequence (DNA): TGTGCCAGCAGTGGGGACTTAAGCTCCTACAATGAGCAGTTCTTC.

The chain carries TRBV2 and TRBJ2-1; 7 nucleotides line up with TRBD1. CDR3 length equals 13 residues. Germline CDR1 is SNHLY and CDR2 is FYNNEI. With 6 bases clipped from V and 3 bases from J, the junction kept 2 bases outside the gene matches. In DNA, the CDR3 is TGTGCCAGCAGATGGGACAGCTACAATGAGCAGTTCTTC. This gives the protein CASRWDSYNEQFF.